One sample yielded the 27 T cell receptor beta chains listed below, sequenced in a study of T cell repertoires in cytomegalovirus infection. TCRdb passed the reads through MiXCR, listing each CDR3 protein once. Of over 300,000 distinct CDR3 sequences in the sample, over 7.5% were seen once. What was sequenced was PBMCs. The source of these receptors is a human donor in good health (CMV status not recorded). Some clones in this sample may be carry-over from other donors' samples.

This clonotype was seen ten or more times. The chain carries TRBV28 and TRBJ1-5, with D tentatively TRBD1 (6 bases). Germline V gives CDR1 MDHEN, CDR2 SYDVKM. The V gene lost 3 bases and the J gene lost 4 bases, with 13 bases spanning the gap. This CDR3 is built from 15 residues. In DNA, the CDR3 is TGTGCCAGCAGTTTTTCGGGCAGGGGTAATCAGCCCCAGCATTTT. Its protein is CASSFSGRGNQPQHF.

This sequence joins TRBV28 and TRBJ2-3; D is ambiguous. This CDR3 region has 15 residues. Germline CDR1 is MDHEN and CDR2 is SYDVKM. Trimming left V 6 bases short and J 3 bases short, with 16 bases between. CDR3 protein: CASSRSGLGTDTQYF. The CDR3, as DNA: TGTGCCAGCAGCAGAAGTGGGTTGGGAACAGATACGCAGTATTTT. The variable domain in full, with the rest retrieved from reference TRBV28 and TRBJ2-3, is DVKVTQSSRYLVKRTGEKVFLECVQDMDHENMFWYRQDPGLGLRLIYFSYDVKMKEKGDIPEGYSVSREKKERFSLILESASTNQTSMYLCASSRSGLGTDTQYFGPGTRLTVL.

This clonotype has more than one count but fewer than ten. The chain uses TRBV30 and TRBJ2-7, with TRBD2 as a possible D gene (6 bases). The CDR3 length is 15 residues. V dropped 0 bases and J dropped 2 bases, with 14 bases sitting between them. Germline CDR1 and CDR2: GTSNPN and SVGIG (reference sequence). The CDR3 loop reads CAWSVMVAAPYEQYF. For the CDR3, the DNA is TGTGCCTGGAGTGTAATGGTAGCGGCACCCTACGAGCAGTACTTC.

This clonotype was observed at least ten times. The J gene is TRBJ2-3, the V gene TRBV7-8, with 7 bases identical to TRBD1. Germline CDR1 is SGHVS and CDR2 is FQNEAQ. With 4 bases clipped from V and 3 bases from J, the junction kept 4 bases outside the gene matches. This CDR3 contains 14 residues. The CDR3 DNA follows: TGTGCCAGCAGCTCCCGACAGGGAACAGATACGCAGTATTTT. Translation: CASSSRQGTDTQYF.

The CDR3 coding sequence is TGTGCCAGCAGCCTCGTCGGGACTAGGAGCACAGATACGCAGTATTTT. It translates to CASSLVGTRSTDTQYF. The chain uses TRBV7-3 and TRBJ2-3; 8 nucleotides line up with TRBD2. The CDR3 has 16 amino acids. CDR1 is SGHTA and CDR2 is FQGTGA in the germline V gene. The V and J ends lost 5 bases and 0 bases, in that order; junction bases with no gene match: 7.

This clonotype was seen repeatedly, ten times or more. The rearrangement joins TRBV7-8 to TRBJ1-5, with a possible D match to TRBD1 (6 bases). Trimming removed 2 bases at V and 7 bases at J, with 18 bases between. CDR3 size: 16 residues. From germline, CDR1 is SGHVS and CDR2 FQNEAQ. CDR3 loop: CASSLWAGARGQPQHF. CDR3 nucleotides: TGTGCCAGCAGCTTATGGGCAGGGGCGAGGGGACAGCCCCAGCATTTT.

The chain recombines TRBV12-3 or TRBV12-4 with TRBJ2-7; 13 bases align to TRBD2. The CDR3 contains 18 residues. V lost 4 bases and J lost 0; bases outside the gene matches: 9. DNA of the CDR3: TGTGCCAGCAGTTCTGGACTAGCGGGAGAACAGCCCTCCTACGAGCAGTACTTC. It specifies CASSSGLAGEQPSYEQYF.

This clonotype occurred a few times. The chain uses TRBV28 and TRBJ1-2; D is unclear. Germline V gives CDR1 MDHEN, CDR2 SYDVKM. Trimming took off 2 bases at V and 8 bases at J, with 15 bases between the two ends. The CDR3 has 14 residues. This chain's CDR3 is CASSLSQAPGGYTF. Here the CDR3 DNA reads TGTGCCAGCAGTTTAAGCCAGGCCCCGGGGGGCTACACCTTC.

This clonotype was recorded many times. V usage is TRBV6-6 and J usage is TRBJ1-2, with 9 nucleotides matching TRBD1. The CDR3 length is 14 residues. Germline lookup yields CDR1 MNHNY and CDR2 SVGAGI (reference sequence). The trim removed 6 bases at V and 8 bases at J, leaving 10 bases unmatched. The CDR3 DNA reads as TGTGCCAGCAGGGGTCGGACAGGGGACGGCGGCTACACCTTC. Translating gives CASRGRTGDGGYTF.

This clonotype was observed at least ten times. The V and J genes are TRBV7-6 and TRBJ1-6, with a tentative D call TRBD1 (5 bases). CDR1 SGHVS and CDR2 FNYEAQ come from the germline V gene. V gave up 5 bases and J gave up 10 bases, with 18 bases separating them. The CDR3 is 15 residues long. DNA of the CDR3: TGTGCCAGCAGCCTCGACGCCAGGGTGAGGTCACCCCTCCACTTT. Translating gives CASSLDARVRSPLHF.

This chain links TRBV7-2 with TRBJ1-1, with D uncertain. This CDR3 contains 11 residues. CDR1 SGHTA and CDR2 FQGNSA come from the germline V gene. V lost 2 bases to trimming and J lost 6 bases, with 4 bases between them. The CDR3 is CASSLLSEAFF. In nucleotides, the CDR3 is TGTGCCAGCAGCTTATTGTCTGAAGCTTTCTTT.

At least ten counts were recorded for this clonotype. The rearrangement joins TRBV7-2 to TRBJ2-7; a possible D gene is TRBD1 (6 bases). Germline-derived CDR1 and CDR2 are SGHTA and FQGNSA. Trimming pared 1 base from V and 6 bases from J, leaving 13 bases between. This CDR3 contains 14 residues. Here the CDR3 DNA reads TGTGCCAGCAGCTTAGACCACAGGGCAGGCGAGCAGTACTTC. Translating it yields CASSLDHRAGEQYF.

The chain combines TRBV6-6 with TRBJ1-1; D call uncertain. Germline V gene data show CDR1 as MNHNY and CDR2 as SVGAGI (reference sequence). V was cut by 4 bases and J by 7 bases, with 10 bases left in between. This CDR3 contains 12 residues. This CDR3 is CASSFAKGEAFF. The CDR3 bases are TGTGCCAGCAGTTTTGCAAAGGGTGAAGCTTTCTTT.

This clonotype has a count of ten or more. The junction differs from germline at one of its ends, possibly a read error. The gene calls are TRBV5-1 and TRBJ2-7, with 8 bases lining up with TRBD1. Germline CDR1 reads SGHRS; CDR2 reads YFSETQ. The CDR3 length is 14 residues. The CDR3 DNA is TGTGCCAGCAGCTCAACAGGGGGCTCCTACGAGCAGTACTTC. This encodes CASSSTGGSYEQYF.

The chain is built from TRBV5-6 and TRBJ1-1; D perhaps matches TRBD1 (6 bases). The V gene lost 2 bases and the J gene lost 5 bases, with 13 bases spanning the gap. CDR1 is SGHDT and CDR2 is YYEEEE in the germline V gene. This CDR3 contains 14 residues. For the CDR3, the DNA is TGTGCCAGCAGCTTACAGGGAGTGTGGACTGAAGCTTTCTTT. Its protein product is CASSLQGVWTEAFF.

For this clonotype: Being one base from a much bigger clone, this may be a read error. The V call is TRBV28, the J call TRBJ2-1, with 7 bases aligning to TRBD2. The CDR3 loop spans 12 amino acids. Germline CDR1 reads MDHEN; CDR2 reads SYDVKM. The CDR3, as DNA: TGTGCCTCGGGCCCAGCGGGGAATGAGCAGCTCTTC. Translating gives CASGPAGNEQLF.

This clonotype has just a few counts. This chain joins TRBV7-2 and TRBJ2-7, with D possibly matching TRBD2 (5 bases). This CDR3 has 14 residues. In germline, CDR1 is SGHTA, CDR2 FQGNSA. V was pared by 2 bases and J by 4 bases, with 12 bases between. In DNA, the CDR3 is TGTGCCAGCAGCTTAAGACCGCGGGTTTACGAGCAGTACTTC. Translating it yields CASSLRPRVYEQYF.

The gene calls are TRBV5-1 and TRBJ2-2; TRBD2 aligns across 8 bases. Germline values: CDR1 SGHRS, CDR2 YFSETQ. The CDR3 consists of 14 residues. The junction had 3 bases not matched to a gene; V was cut back by 2 bases and J by 6 bases. The CDR3 bases are TGCGCCAGCAGCTTCGGGGGGGCCGCCGGGGAGCTGTTTTTT. This gives the protein CASSFGGAAGELFF.

The V gene is TRBV28, the J gene TRBJ1-5; no clear D. Trimming took off 5 bases at V and 7 bases at J, with 9 bases between the two ends. This CDR3 is 12 amino acids long. Germline loops: CDR1 MDHEN, CDR2 SYDVKM. In nucleotides, the CDR3 is TGTGCCAGCAGTCATCGAAACCAGCCCCAGCATTTT. Amino acids: CASSHRNQPQHF.

The chain employs TRBV12-3 or TRBV12-4 and TRBJ2-2; D unresolved. The CDR3 totals 14 residues. Trimming removed 3 bases at V and 4 bases at J, with 9 bases between. CDR3 sequence (DNA): TGTGCCAGCAGTTTCAACAGACCCACCGGGGAGCTGTTTTTT. Its protein product is CASSFNRPTGELFF.

In its sample, this clonotype was seen a few times. The chain links TRBV12-3 or TRBV12-4 to TRBJ2-3; possibly TRBD1 or TRBD2 for D (5 bases each). Trimming took off 2 bases at V and 4 bases at J, with 10 bases between the two ends. The CDR3 is 14 residues long. CDR3 in DNA: TGTGCCAGCAGTTTATGGGGGAGCGCAGATACGCAGTATTTT. Protein product: CASSLWGSADTQYF.

This clonotype was found many times. The V gene is TRBV7-2, the J gene TRBJ2-7, with 11 bases fitting TRBD2. Germline CDR1 reads SGHTA; CDR2 reads FQGNSA. The CDR3 spans 16 residues. V was pared by 2 bases and J by 0 bases, with 3 bases of the junction left unmatched. Here the CDR3 reads CASSLYGTSGSYEQYF. DNA for the CDR3: TGTGCCAGCAGCTTATACGGGACTAGCGGCTCCTACGAGCAGTACTTC.

This clonotype was found a few times. This chain links TRBV6-6 with TRBJ1-1; 7 nucleotides match TRBD1. V lost 5 bases to trimming and J lost 6 bases; unmatched junction nucleotides: 12. The CDR3 totals 15 residues. The germline gives CDR1 MNHNY, CDR2 SVGAGI (reference sequence). CDR3 sequence reads: CASSPSPRTGAEAFF. DNA of the CDR3: TGTGCCAGCAGTCCTTCGCCCCGGACAGGTGCTGAAGCTTTCTTT.

This clonotype was observed a few times. The V and J genes are TRBV6-2 or TRBV6-3 and TRBJ2-1; the D call may be TRBD1 or TRBD2 (5 bases each). Trimming took 1 base from V and 7 from J, leaving 14 bases between them. CDR3 size: 15 residues. Germline values: CDR1 MNHEY, CDR2 SVGEGT. The CDR3 region has the DNA TGTGCCAGCAGTTACTTGTCCGGGGCAAGGAATGAGCAGTTCTTC. This encodes CASSYLSGARNEQFF.

The V gene is TRBV7-2, the J gene TRBJ2-7; 10 nucleotides line up with TRBD1. The germline V gene encodes CDR1 SGHTA and CDR2 FQGNSA. There are 15 residues in the CDR3. V was pared by 5 bases and J by 2 bases, with 6 bases of the junction left unmatched. The DNA for the CDR3 is TGTGCCAGCAGCACCGGGACAGGGGTCCCCTACGAGCAGTACTTC. The encoded protein is CASSTGTGVPYEQYF.

This clonotype came up many times. The chain couples TRBV7-2 to TRBJ1-2; tentatively, D is TRBD1 (6 bases). Germline V lookup: CDR1 SGHTA, CDR2 FQGNSA. V was cut by 1 base and J by 6 bases, with 9 bases left in between. CDR3 length equals 13 residues. The CDR3, as DNA: TGTGCCAGCAGCTTAGGAGGGGGTGATGGCTACACCTTC. Translating it yields CASSLGGGDGYTF. Based on the CDR3 plus reference TRBV7-2 and TRBJ1-2, the full variable domain is GAGVSQSPSNKVTEKGKDVELRCDPISGHTALYWYRQSLGQGLEFLIYFQGNSAPDKSGLPSDRFSAERTGGSVSTLTIQRTQQEDSAVYLCASSLGGGDGYTFGSGTRLTVV.

The table lists this clonotype with many counts. This chain uses TRBV10-2 with TRBJ1-3; D is undetermined. The CDR3 is made up of 15 amino acids. Germline CDR1 and CDR2: WSHSY and SAAADI. V lost 0 bases to trimming and J lost 0 bases, with 6 bases between them. The CDR3 DNA sequence: TGCGCCAGCAGTGAGTCTCACCGCTCTGGAAACACCATATATTTT. It encodes CASSESHRSGNTIYF.